This TCR beta chain stems from a study of OX40 agonist ivuxolimab in advanced cancers. Study-wide background: Ivuxolimab, an antibody acting as an agonist of OX40 (CD134), was used to treat patients. Every 2 weeks, ivuxolimab was infused into the patients intravenously at between 0.01 and 10 mg/kg.

General study results and limits: By week 6 at 0.1 to 3.0 mg/kg, blood CD4+ and CD8+ T cells had expanded clonally.

Repertoires were generated with immunoSEQ multiplex PCR, while TCRdb's copy carries only in-frame clones and drops some. The sample has about 40,000 clones; approximately 90% are singletons. Notes on this clone: Its specificity is unknown.

Trimming at V came to 3 bases and at J to 6 bases, leaving 8 bases not matched to a gene. The CDR3 is made up of 15 amino acids. Germline values: CDR1 MNHEY, CDR2 SMNVEV (reference sequence). Sampling of blood occurred at baseline, cycle 4 day 1, and cycle 7 day 1. This chain connects TRBV27 to TRBJ2-3; TRBD2 agrees at 8 bases. The TCR sequence derives from an adult with an advanced solid tumor such as melanoma, head and neck, liver or kidney cancer. This material consisted of CD4+ or CD8+ T cells sorted from blood, taken in a trial of the OX40 agonist ivuxolimab. CDR3 amino acids: CASSLVTSGSDTQYF. The CDR3 DNA reads TGTGCCAGCAGTTTGGTAACTAGCGGATCGGATACGCAGTATTTT.